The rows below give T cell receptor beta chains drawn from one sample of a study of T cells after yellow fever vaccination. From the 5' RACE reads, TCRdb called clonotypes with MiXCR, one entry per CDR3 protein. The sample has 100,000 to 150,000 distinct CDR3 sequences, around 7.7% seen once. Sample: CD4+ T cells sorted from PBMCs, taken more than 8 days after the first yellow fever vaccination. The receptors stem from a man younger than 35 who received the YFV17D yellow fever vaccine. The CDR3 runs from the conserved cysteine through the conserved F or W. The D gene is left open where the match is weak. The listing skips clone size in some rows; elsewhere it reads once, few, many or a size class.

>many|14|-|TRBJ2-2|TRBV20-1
CSAIPGQTTGELFF
TGCAGTGCAATACCTGGACAGACAACCGGGGAGCTGTTTTTT
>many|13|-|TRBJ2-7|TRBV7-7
CASSLSYSDEQYF
TGTGCCAGCAGCTTATCCTACTCGGACGAGCAGTACTTC
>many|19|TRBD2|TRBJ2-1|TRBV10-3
CAISERSSGGAYSYNEQFF
TGTGCCATCAGTGAAAGATCTAGCGGGGGGGCCTACTCCTACAATGAGCAGTTCTTC
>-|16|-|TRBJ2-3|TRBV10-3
CAISESWGRSTDTQYF
TGTGCCATCAGTGAGTCTTGGGGGAGGAGCACAGATACGCAGTATTTT
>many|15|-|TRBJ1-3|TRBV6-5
CASSYTAGTGNTIYF
TGTGCCAGCAGTTACACCGCAGGCACTGGAAACACCATATATTTT
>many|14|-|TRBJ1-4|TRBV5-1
CASSSAPETKKLFF
TGCGCCAGCAGCTCTGCCCCGGAAACTAAAAAACTGTTTTTT
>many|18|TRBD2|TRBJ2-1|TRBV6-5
CASSYSAVWAGGPHEQFF
TGTGCCAGCAGTTACTCCGCCGTGTGGGCGGGGGGGCCCCATGAGCAGTTCTTC
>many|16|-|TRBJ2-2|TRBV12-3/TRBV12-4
CASSFRGAWNTGELFF
TGTGCCAGCAGTTTTCGGGGGGCCTGGAACACCGGGGAGCTGTTTTTT
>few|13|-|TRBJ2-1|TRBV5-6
CASSFGGLGMQFF
TGTGCCAGCAGCTTCGGGGGGCTGGGTATGCAGTTCTTC
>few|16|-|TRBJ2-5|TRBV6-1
CASRRGASGWGETQYF
TGTGCCAGCAGACGGGGGGCGAGCGGGTGGGGGGAGACCCAGTACTTC
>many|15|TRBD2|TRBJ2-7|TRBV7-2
CASSPGLAEALEQYF
TGTGCCAGCAGCCCGGGACTAGCGGAAGCCCTCGAGCAGTACTTC